One T cell receptor beta chain is described in this entry. The sample is drawn from a study of blood T cell repertoires in COVID-19. Study-level information: There were acute and convalescent COVID-19 samples, and they came from the United States, Italy and Spain. The cDNA or gDNA used as material had been derived from T cells, B-cell-depleted T cells, or PBMCs.

Trimming at V came to 5 bases and at J to 1 base, leaving 5 bases not matched to a gene. The germline V gene encodes CDR1 MNHNY and CDR2 SVGAGI (reference sequence). The CDR3 loop spans 16 amino acids. Authors' methods: For nucleated cells, counts were estimated from reference gene primer amplification. Only in-frame clones appear in the TCRdb table, and some are missing; sequencing was by immunoSEQ multiplex PCR. V, J and clone size are taken as reported in that table, and D and trimming were inferred from the DNA itself. The sample carries under 300,000 clones, roughly 88% recorded once. Sequencing was performed on peripheral blood. The clonotype was recovered from a woman in her 70s with acute or convalescent COVID-19. The rearrangement uses TRBV6-6 and TRBJ2-1, with 10 bases lining up with TRBD2. The CDR3 DNA is TGTGCCAGCAGTCGAGGACTAGCGGTATCCTACAATGAGCAGTTCTTC. This sequence encodes CASSRGLAVSYNEQFF.